This TCR beta chain was identified during a study of cytomegalovirus exposure and HLA in healthy donors. In the study overall: Earlier sequencing of about 179 million T cells yielded roughly 100 million unique TCR beta sequences. General study findings and limits: Within an earlier analysis, most TCR beta V segments proved productive either about 90% or about 30% of the time. Apart from CMV serostatus, no immune exposure information was available.

A word on this clone: Its cognate antigen is unknown.

Both 60 Vbeta primers and 13 Jbeta primers went into the PCR. Repertoires were generated with immunoSEQ multiplex PCR, while TCRdb's copy carries only in-frame clones and drops some. The sample shows some 190,000 clones, roughly 90% of them seen only once. The CDR3 is made up of 16 amino acids. Losses at the gene ends were 5 bases for V and 0 bases for J; bases not matched to a gene: 8. CDR1 SGHRS and CDR2 YFSETQ come from the germline V gene. Sequencing was done on a sample of PBMCs. This sequence was found in a boy aged 2 to 10 in good health and CMV-seronegative. This chain connects TRBV5-1 to TRBJ2-1, with 7 bases fitting TRBD1. CDR3: CASRPGGHSSYNEQFF. In nucleotides, the CDR3 is TGCGCCAGCAGGCCAGGGGGTCACAGCTCCTACAATGAGCAGTTCTTC.